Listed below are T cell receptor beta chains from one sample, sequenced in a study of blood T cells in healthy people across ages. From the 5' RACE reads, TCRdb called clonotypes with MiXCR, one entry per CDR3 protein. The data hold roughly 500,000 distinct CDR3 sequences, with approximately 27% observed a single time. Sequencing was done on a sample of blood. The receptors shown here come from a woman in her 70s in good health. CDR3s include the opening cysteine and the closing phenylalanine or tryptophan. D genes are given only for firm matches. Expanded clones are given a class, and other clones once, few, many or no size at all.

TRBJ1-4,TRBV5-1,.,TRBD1,TGCGCCAGCAGCTTTTACAGGGGGGATGAAAAACTGTTTTTT,CASSFYRGDEKLFF
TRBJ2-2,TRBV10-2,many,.,TGCGCCAGCAGTGACTCGGGCGCCCAGAACACCGGGGAGCTGTTTTTT,CASSDSGAQNTGELFF
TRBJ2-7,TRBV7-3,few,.,TGTGCCAGCAGCCGGGACCAAGGGCGGGAGCAGTACTTC,CASSRDQGREQYF
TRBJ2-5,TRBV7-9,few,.,TGTGCCAGCGATTGGGGGATCGCACAAGAGACCCAGTACTTC,CASDWGIAQETQYF
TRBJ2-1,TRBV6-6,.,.,TGTGCCAGCTGCTCCTCCGGGACGAGGGATGGCGGGCAGTTCTTC,CASCSSGTRDGGQFF
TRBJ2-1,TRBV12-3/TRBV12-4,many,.,TGTGCCAGCAGTTCGACTATCTTCTACAATGAGCAGTTCTTC,CASSSTIFYNEQFF
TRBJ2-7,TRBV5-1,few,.,TGCGCCAGCAGTAAGGGGCAAGGGACCTTCTACGAGCAGTACTTC,CASSKGQGTFYEQYF
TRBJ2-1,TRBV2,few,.,TGTGCCAGCAGCTCACCTACCCGTTTTTTCTATGAGCAGTTCTTC,CASSSPTRFFYEQFF
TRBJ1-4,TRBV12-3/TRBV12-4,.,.,TGTGCCAGCAGTCACCTTTCAGGGATACCTAATGAAAAACTGTTTTTT,CASSHLSGIPNEKLFF
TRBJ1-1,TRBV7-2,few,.,TGTGCCAGCAGCCGAAACAGGGCCCGACCGAACACTGAAGCTTTCTTT,CASSRNRARPNTEAFF
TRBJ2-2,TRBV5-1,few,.,TGCGCCAGCAGCTCGGGACTTGCCACCGGGGAGCTGTTTTTT,CASSSGLATGELFF
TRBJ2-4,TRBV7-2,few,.,TGTGCCAGCAGCTTCTCCCCGCCGAAAAACATTCAGTACTTC,CASSFSPPKNIQYF
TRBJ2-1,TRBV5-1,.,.,TGCGCCAGCAGCGCGGGAGGTGGACAGGGATACAATGAGCAGTTCTTC,CASSAGGGQGYNEQFF
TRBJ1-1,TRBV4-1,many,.,TGCGCCAGCAGCCAAGAAGGCATTATGAACACTGAAGCTTTCTTT,CASSQEGIMNTEAFF
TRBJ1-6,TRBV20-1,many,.,TGCAGTGCTCCCGAAGACCCTAATTCACCCCTCCACTTT,CSAPEDPNSPLHF
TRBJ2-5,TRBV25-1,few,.,TGTGCCAGCAGTGTTTCGGGGGGCAAAGAGACCCAGTACTTC,CASSVSGGKETQYF
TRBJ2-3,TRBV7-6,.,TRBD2,TGTGCCAGCAGCTTAGGAGTCGGGGGGACTAGCGGAGGCACAGATACGCAGTATTTT,CASSLGVGGTSGGTDTQYF
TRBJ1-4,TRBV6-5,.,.,TGTGCCAGCAGTTACGGGTTGGATGAAAAACTGTTTTTT,CASSYGLDEKLFF
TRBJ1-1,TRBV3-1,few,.,TGTGCCAGTAGGCTTGGATCGACCAACACTGAAGCTTTCTTT,CASRLGSTNTEAFF
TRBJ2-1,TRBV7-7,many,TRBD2,TGTGCCAGCAGCTTGAGCGGGGGGGCGGGGAATGAGCAGTTCTTC,CASSLSGGAGNEQFF
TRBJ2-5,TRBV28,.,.,TGTGCCAGCAGTTTTTGGAGTGGAGAGACCCAGTACTTC,CASSFWSGETQYF
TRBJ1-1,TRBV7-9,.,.,TGTGCCAGCAGCTTACAAGGGGCTGAAGCTTTCTTT,CASSLQGAEAFF
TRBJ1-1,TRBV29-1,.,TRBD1,TGCAGCGTTAGGGGGCCCGTAGGGACTGAAGCTTTCTTT,CSVRGPVGTEAFF
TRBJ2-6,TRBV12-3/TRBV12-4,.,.,TGTGCCAGTATGGAGGGGTCCGCAGGGGCCAACGCCCTGACTTTC,CASMEGSAGANALTF
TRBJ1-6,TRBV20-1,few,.,TGCAGTGCTAGGTGGCAGGTTAATTCACCCCTCCACTTT,CSARWQVNSPLHF
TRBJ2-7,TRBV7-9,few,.,TGTGCCAGCAGCCCCGTGGCACGCTCCTACGAGCAGTACTTC,CASSPVARSYEQYF
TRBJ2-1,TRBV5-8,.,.,TGTGCCAGCAGCTTGGAAGGTCTCAATGAGCAGTTCTTC,CASSLEGLNEQFF
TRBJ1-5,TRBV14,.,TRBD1,TGTGCCAGCAGCCAGGGCAGGGGGCATCAGCCCCAGCATTTT,CASSQGRGHQPQHF
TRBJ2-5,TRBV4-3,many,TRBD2,TGCGCCAGCAGCCAAGCTAGGGGAGGGCAAGAGACCCAGTACTTC,CASSQARGGQETQYF
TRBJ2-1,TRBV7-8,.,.,TGTGCCAGCAGCTTAGGGGATTCATCCTACAATGAGCAGTTCTTC,CASSLGDSSYNEQFF
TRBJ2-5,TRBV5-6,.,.,TGTGCCAGCAGCTTAGATTCCGGGACCCGGGTCGGAGGGACCCAGTACTTC,CASSLDSGTRVGGTQYF
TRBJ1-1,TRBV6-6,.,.,TGTGCCAGCAGCAAGGGCAGGGGGAACACTGAAGCTTTCTTT,CASSKGRGNTEAFF
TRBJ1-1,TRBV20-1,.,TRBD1,TGCAGTGCTAGGCTCCTTACAGGGGCTGAAGCTTTCTTT,CSARLLTGAEAFF
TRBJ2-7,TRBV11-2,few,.,TGTGCCAGCAGCTCCGAGGGCGCCTACGAGCAGTACTTC,CASSSEGAYEQYF
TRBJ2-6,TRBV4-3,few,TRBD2,TGCGCCAGCAGCCCGAGGGACTACTCTGGGGCCAACGTCCTGACTTTC,CASSPRDYSGANVLTF
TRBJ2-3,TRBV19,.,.,TGTGCCAGCTCGTCTGGGATCACAGATACGCAGTATTTT,CASSSGITDTQYF
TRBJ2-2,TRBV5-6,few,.,TGTGCCAGCAGCCGAGTGGTCCCCAACACCGGGGAGCTGTTTTTT,CASSRVVPNTGELFF
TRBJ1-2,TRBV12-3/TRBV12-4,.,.,TGTGCCAGCACAGTGACGGGGGGACGTGGCCACACCTTC,CASTVTGGRGHTF
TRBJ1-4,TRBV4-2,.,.,TGTGCCAGCAGGACAGGCTATAATGAAAAACTGTTTTTT,CASRTGYNEKLFF
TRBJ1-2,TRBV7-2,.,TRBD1,TGTGCCAGCAGCGTAACAGGGGGCAAGGGTGGCTACACCTTC,CASSVTGGKGGYTF
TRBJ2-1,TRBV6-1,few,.,TGTGCCAGCAGTGAACAGTTTGTCAATGAGCAGTTCTTC,CASSEQFVNEQFF
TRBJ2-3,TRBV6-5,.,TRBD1,TGTGCCAGCAGGGGGACAGGGAGTAGGCCAGATACGCAGTATTTT,CASRGTGSRPDTQYF
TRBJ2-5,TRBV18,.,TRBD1,TGTGCCAGCTCACGACAACAGGGGTCGAGAGGGGAGACCCAGTACTTC,CASSRQQGSRGETQYF
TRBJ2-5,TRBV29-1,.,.,TGCAGCGTTAACAACGGGGGGCCGGAGACCCAGTACTTC,CSVNNGGPETQYF
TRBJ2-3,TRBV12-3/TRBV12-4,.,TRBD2,TGTGCCAGCTCCCCGAGGAGACTAGCGGGGGGAGTACACACAGATACGCAGTATTTT,CASSPRRLAGGVHTDTQYF
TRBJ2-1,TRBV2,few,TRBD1,TGTGCCAGCAGGGGACAGGGCTCCTACAATGAGCAGTTCTTC,CASRGQGSYNEQFF
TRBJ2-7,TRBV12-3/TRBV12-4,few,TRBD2,TGTGCCAGCAGCCCGCTTCCGGGACTAGCGGGGGTGAGGTACGAGCAGTACTTC,CASSPLPGLAGVRYEQYF
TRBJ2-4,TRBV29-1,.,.,TGCAGCGCTGAGGGACTAGCCAAAAACATTCAGTACTTC,CSAEGLAKNIQYF
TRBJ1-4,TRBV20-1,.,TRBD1,TGCAGTGCTCGGAGGGGGCTGGATGAAAAACTGTTTTTT,CSARRGLDEKLFF
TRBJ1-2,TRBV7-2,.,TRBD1,TGTGCCAGCAGCTTAAACAGGGGGCGCGGATATGGCTACACCTTC,CASSLNRGRGYGYTF
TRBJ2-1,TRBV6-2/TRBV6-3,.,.,TGTGCCAGCAGAGACTCCGGGACACGGTTCGAGCAGTTCTTC,CASRDSGTRFEQFF